What follows are 29 T cell receptor beta chains derived from one specimen sequenced in a study of molecular identifiers for immune sequencing clone quantification. TCRdb independently ran MiXCR on the PCR reads; one entry per CDR3 protein. Of about 640,000 distinct CDR3 sequences listed, 20% are singletons. Material: naive CD8+ T cells from blood, with Jurkat cell RNA spiked in. Subset meaning: FACS-sorted CD8+CD4-CCR7+CD45RA+ naive T cells. The receptors stem from a human donor in good health. Some libraries in this study had Jurkat cell RNA spiked in.

This chain connects TRBV4-3 to TRBJ2-7; 8 bases are a match to TRBD2. CDR1 is LGHNA, CDR2 YSLEER, per germline. There are 15 residues in the CDR3. J lost 3 bases, V lost 0 bases, and 4 bases had no gene match. CDR3 sequence: CASSQDGTRVYEQYF. CDR3 bases: TGCGCCAGCAGCCAAGACGGGACTAGGGTCTACGAGCAGTACTTC.

A note on this clonotype: This may be a read error: a much more frequent sequence differs by one nucleotide. A read error is likely, as this CDR3 ends without the conserved phenylalanine or tryptophan. The chain joins TRBV20-1 to TRBJ1-1, with D unresolved. This CDR3 has 14 amino acids. Trimming removed 0 bases from V and 6 bases from J, with 14 bases in between. The V gene's germline CDR1 is DFQATT and CDR2 SNEGSKA (reference sequence). CDR3 nucleotides: TGCAGTGCTAGAGATATGGTGGGAATCGCTGAAGCTTTCTCT. As protein: CSARDMVGIAEAFS.

In its sample, this clonotype was seen a few times. The CDR3 sequence: CASSYSLRDTNYGYTF. The DNA for the CDR3 is TGTGCCAGCAGTTATTCCCTTCGGGACACTAACTATGGCTACACCTTC. The V call is TRBV6-2 or TRBV6-3, the J call TRBJ1-2; TRBD1 is a possible D gene (6 bases). The V gene lost 3 bases and the J gene lost 0 bases, with 14 bases spanning the gap. This CDR3 has 16 amino acids. Per germline, CDR1 MNHEY and CDR2 SVGEGT.

Concerning this clonotype itself: This may be a read error, as it is one base from a much larger clone. The missing conserved phenylalanine or tryptophan at the end of this CDR3 makes a read error likely. The CDR3 coding sequence is TGTGCCAGCAGTTACTCGAGCAGGGTTGGCGAGCAGTACTCC. This translates into CASSYSSRVGEQYS. The rearrangement links TRBV6-5 to TRBJ2-7; possible D gene TRBD1, 5 bases. CDR1 and CDR2 from the germline V gene are MNHEY and SVGAGI. This CDR3 comprises 14 residues. The germline V and J ends were trimmed by 0 bases and 6 bases, with 12 bases remaining between them.

The J gene is TRBJ2-1, the V gene TRBV6-6; TRBD2 matches at 10 bases. The ends lost 5 bases at V and 8 bases at J; junction bases unmatched: 9. There are 15 residues in the CDR3. Germline V gene lookup returns CDR1 MNHNY and CDR2 SVGAGI (reference sequence). The chain's CDR3 is CASSNLAGVNHEQFF. CDR3 in DNA: TGTGCCAGCAGTAACCTAGCGGGAGTTAACCATGAGCAGTTCTTC.

This clonotype was observed many times. The chain is built from TRBV4-3 and TRBJ2-7; 8 nucleotides line up with TRBD1. V lost 0 bases to trimming and J lost 5 bases; unmatched junction nucleotides: 15. The CDR3 loop spans 18 amino acids. Germline assignment: CDR1 LGHNA and CDR2 YSLEER. In DNA form, the CDR3 reads TGCGCCAGCAGCCAAGACCACGTCATAACAGGGGGGTTTAACGAGCAGTACTTC. Amino acids: CASSQDHVITGGFNEQYF.

The gene calls are TRBV7-3 and TRBJ2-5; 9 bases agree with TRBD2. CDR1 is SGHTA and CDR2 is FQGTGA in the germline V gene. The CDR3 covers 15 residues. V lost 5 bases and J lost 0; bases outside the gene matches: 4. CDR3 DNA sequence: TGTGCCAGCAGCCTGACTAGCGGAGACCAAGAGACCCAGTACTTC. This encodes CASSLTSGDQETQYF.

This clonotype was seen only once. A much more abundant neighbour one base away suggests this may be a read error. The chain couples TRBV12-3 or TRBV12-4 to TRBJ1-3; no definite D call. CDR3 size: 14 residues. This CDR3 reads CANSLTGVGNTIYF. CDR3 coding DNA: TGTGCCAACAGTTTAACCGGCGTTGGAAACACCATATATTTT.

With regard to this clonotype: Being one base from a much bigger clone, this may be a read error. In DNA form, the CDR3 reads TGTGCCAGCAGTTTCCCCAATCAGCCCCAGCGTTTT. The encoded protein is CASSFPNQPQRF. The chain combines TRBV27 with TRBJ1-5, with D unclear. Germline CDR1 reads MNHEY; CDR2 reads SMNVEV (reference sequence). This CDR3 is built from 12 residues.

This clonotype was picked up many times. V usage is TRBV29-1 and J usage is TRBJ2-5; tentatively, D is TRBD1 or TRBD2 (5 bases each). The CDR3 spans 14 residues. Germline V CDR1 and CDR2: SQVTM, ANQGSEA. V lost 4 bases and J 2 bases, leaving 14 bases between the germline ends. CDR3 coding DNA: TGCAGCGTTGCGGGACGCAACCATCAAGAGACCCAGTACTTC. This codes for CSVAGRNHQETQYF.

This clonotype was picked up many times. The chain joins TRBV7-9 to TRBJ2-3; D not certain. This CDR3 spans 12 amino acids. Germline values: CDR1 SEHNR, CDR2 FQNEAQ (reference sequence). The ends were cut back, 7 bases at V and 1 base at J, with 6 bases in the middle. CDR3 nucleotide sequence: TGTGCCAGCACCATACGCACAGATACGCAGTATTTT. Translated, it gives CASTIRTDTQYF.

This chain uses TRBV5-6 with TRBJ1-6, with 7 bases identical to TRBD1. The CDR3 sequence is 19 residues long. Germline lookup yields CDR1 SGHDT and CDR2 YYEEEE. The junction had 14 bases not matched to a gene; V was cut back by 3 bases and J by 2 bases. The CDR3 region is CASSSRGQPGSTYNSPLHF. CDR3 in DNA: TGTGCCAGCAGCTCGAGGGGACAGCCCGGGTCGACCTATAATTCACCCCTCCACTTT.

Details on this clonotype: A single base separates this from a much larger clone, so it may be a read error. The rearrangement links TRBV28 to TRBJ1-4; maybe TRBD1 (5 bases). This CDR3 has 14 residues. In germline, CDR1 is MDHEN, CDR2 SYDVKM. Trimming left V 8 bases short and J 7 bases short, with 17 bases between. The CDR3 DNA is TGTGCCAGCGGCCTCAGGGTTTTTGGTGAAAAACTGTTTTTT. Protein product: CASGLRVFGEKLFF. The full variable domain, rest sourced from reference TRBV28 and TRBJ1-4, is DVKVTQSSRYLVKRTGEKVFLECVQDMDHENMFWYRQDPGLGLRLIYFSYDVKMKEKGDIPEGYSVSREKKERFSLILESASTNQTSMYLCASGLRVFGEKLFFGSGTQLSVL.

This clonotype came up many times. V is TRBV7-2 and J is TRBJ2-5, with unresolved D. This CDR3 region has 14 residues. The germline V and J ends were trimmed by 2 bases and 1 base, with 8 bases remaining between them. Germline V gene lookup returns CDR1 SGHTA and CDR2 FQGNSA. In DNA, the CDR3 is TGTGCCAGCAGCTTACTGGGGATCCAAGAGACCCAGTACTTC. As protein: CASSLLGIQETQYF.

This rearrangement joins TRBV24-1 to TRBJ2-1; D is ambiguous. Deletions cut 7 bases from V and 8 bases from J, with 8 bases between. CDR3 length: 11 amino acids. Germline-derived CDR1 and CDR2 are KGHDR and SFDVKD. In DNA form, the CDR3 reads TGTGCCACCAGCCTGGGCGATGAGCAGTTCTTC. Protein sequence: CATSLGDEQFF.

This clonotype was seen many times. The gene calls are TRBV20-1 and TRBJ1-1; no definite D call. The germline V gene has CDR1 DFQATT and CDR2 SNEGSKA (reference sequence). This CDR3 has 12 amino acids. Trimming took off 0 bases at V and 4 bases at J, with 6 bases between the two ends. The CDR3 DNA sequence: TGCAGTGCTAGAGAGGAGGTCACTGAAGCTTTCTTT. Translating it yields CSAREEVTEAFF.

This clonotype was recorded a few times. This may arise from a read error, as a much more abundant clone is one base away. J is TRBJ2-7 and V is TRBV7-9; 11 positions match TRBD1. There are 16 residues in the CDR3. Germline loops: CDR1 SEHNR, CDR2 FQNEAQ (reference sequence). Here the CDR3 DNA reads TGTGCCAGCAGCTCATTAGGACAGGGGGCATCCTACGGGCAGTACTTC. Its translation: CASSSLGQGASYGQYF. Based on the CDR3 plus reference TRBV7-9 and TRBJ2-7, the full variable domain is DTGVSQNPRHKITKRGQNVTFRCDPISEHNRLYWYRQTLGQGPEFLTYFQNEAQLEKSRLLSDRFSAERPKGSFSTLEIQRTEQGDSAMYLCASSSLGQGASYGQYFGPGTRLTVT.

This clonotype was observed a single time. At one end the junction does not follow the germline gene, possibly because of a read error. V gene TRBV4-1 combines with J gene TRBJ2-7, with 8 bases lining up with TRBD1. From germline, CDR1 is MGHRA and CDR2 YSYEKL. The CDR3 is made up of 15 amino acids. The CDR3 region is CASSPGQANYYEQCF. As DNA, the CDR3 is TGCGCCAGCAGCCCGGGACAGGCGAATTACTACGAGCAGTGCTTC.

This clonotype was recorded many times. The V call is TRBV27, the J call TRBJ2-7; TRBD1 might be the D (6 bases). The germline V and J ends were trimmed by 2 bases and 4 bases, with 15 bases remaining between them. CDR1 and CDR2 (germline): MNHEY, SMNVEV (reference sequence). The CDR3 runs 15 residues. CDR3 sequence reads: CASSLIGGQRYEQYF. In nucleotides, the CDR3 is TGTGCCAGCAGTTTAATTGGGGGACAAAGATACGAGCAGTACTTC.

The table lists this clonotype with many counts. V and J are TRBV20-1 and TRBJ2-7; TRBD1 aligns across 8 bases. CDR3 length: 16 residues. Germline assignment: CDR1 DFQATT and CDR2 SNEGSKA (reference sequence). The V gene end was trimmed by 2 bases and the J gene end by 0 bases; junction bases not matched to a gene: 9. The CDR3 DNA sequence: TGCAGTGCTAGAAAACTCGGACAGGGACCCTCCTACGAGCAGTACTTC. It translates to CSARKLGQGPSYEQYF.

This clonotype was seen repeatedly, ten times or more. CDR3 protein: CASRLRGSTDTQYF. The CDR3 DNA sequence: TGTGCCAGCAGACTAAGGGGCAGCACAGATACGCAGTATTTT. This chain links TRBV13 with TRBJ2-3; tentative D call: TRBD1 (5 bases). Trimming took off 6 bases at V and 0 bases at J, with 10 bases between the two ends. The CDR3 has 14 amino acids. The germline V gene encodes CDR1 PRHDT and CDR2 FYEKMQ (reference sequence).

This chain uses TRBV6-5 with TRBJ2-1, with D maybe TRBD2 (6 bases). V was cut by 6 bases and J by 9 bases, with 15 bases left in between. Per germline, CDR1 MNHEY and CDR2 SVGAGI. This CDR3 region has 13 residues. The CDR3 reads CASRSTTGGEQFF. DNA for the CDR3: TGTGCCAGCAGGTCAACCACCGGGGGTGAGCAGTTCTTC.

A few counts support this clonotype. The chain uses TRBV27 and TRBJ1-4; the match to TRBD1 covers 10 bases. The V gene's germline CDR1 is MNHEY and CDR2 SMNVEV (reference sequence). The CDR3 sequence is 16 residues long. Trimming at V came to 5 bases and at J to 7 bases, leaving 10 bases not matched to a gene. CDR3 amino acids: CASSGTGVFGSEKLFF. The CDR3 bases are TGTGCCAGCAGTGGGACAGGGGTGTTCGGTAGTGAAAAACTGTTTTTT.

The V call is TRBV19, the J call TRBJ2-3; D is unresolved. Trimming pared 8 bases from V and 4 bases from J, leaving 10 bases between. The length of the CDR3 is 12 residues. CDR1 is LNHDA and CDR2 is SQIVND in the germline V gene (reference sequence). In DNA form, the CDR3 reads TGTGCCAGTGGTGAATACCCAGATACGCAGTATTTT. Its translation: CASGEYPDTQYF.

Comments on this clonotype: This likely comes from a read error, as the CDR3 has no conserved phenylalanine or tryptophan at its end. This chain joins TRBV7-8 and TRBJ2-7, with D perhaps being TRBD1 or TRBD2 (5 bases each). Germline loops: CDR1 SGHVS, CDR2 FQNEAQ. Trimming left V 5 bases short and J 0 bases short, with 14 bases between. The CDR3 is 15 amino acids. CDR3 residues: CASSLPEGSSYEQYL. The DNA of the CDR3 is TGTGCCAGCAGCCTTCCCGAGGGGAGCTCCTACGAGCAGTACCTC.

V and J are TRBV6-2 or TRBV6-3 and TRBJ2-3, with unresolved D. From germline, CDR1 is MNHEY and CDR2 SVGEGT. The CDR3 is 16 amino acids. The V end was cut by 3 bases, the J end by 4 bases, with 17 bases between. DNA of the CDR3: TGTGCCAGCAGTTATGCCGAAGCCTGGGGTGCAGATACGCAGTATTTT. Its translation: CASSYAEAWGADTQYF.

This clonotype was observed many times. The genes are TRBV5-4 and TRBJ1-2; 9 nucleotides line up with TRBD1. Germline V gene sequence: CDR1 SGHNT, CDR2 YYREEE (reference sequence). V gave up 5 bases and J gave up 1 base; unmatched junction bases: 15. This CDR3 has 18 residues. As DNA, the CDR3 is TGTGCCAGCAGGGTAATGGGACAGGGCTTCAATGTTAACTATGGCTACACCTTC. Protein: CASRVMGQGFNVNYGYTF.

A word on this clonotype: This may come from a read error, since a much larger clone is one base off. This is likely a read error, given that the CDR3 carries no conserved phenylalanine or tryptophan at its end. The V gene is TRBV10-3, the J gene TRBJ1-1; possibly TRBD1 for D (5 bases). Germline assignment: CDR1 ENHRY and CDR2 SYGVKD. Deletions cut 0 bases from V and 6 bases from J, with 8 bases between. There are 13 residues in the CDR3. The CDR3 loop reads CAISESGGAEAFI. In DNA, the CDR3 is TGTGCCATCAGTGAGTCGGGAGGGGCTGAAGCTTTCATT.

This clonotype has a count of ten or more. The chain employs TRBV29-1 and TRBJ2-7; 7 positions match TRBD1. The CDR3 spans 15 residues. Germline V CDR1 and CDR2: SQVTM, ANQGSEA. J gave up 2 bases and V 3 bases, and 10 bases lay outside the gene matches. The DNA of the CDR3 is TGCAGCGTTGAGACCCCCGGGACAGTTACCTACGAGCAGTACTTC. The encoded protein is CSVETPGTVTYEQYF.